The 11 T cell receptor beta chains in this list originate from one sample, sequenced in a study of T cell repertoires in cytomegalovirus infection. TCRdb reprocessed the reads via MiXCR and lists one record per CDR3 protein. The sample lists hundreds of thousands of distinct CDR3 sequences; roughly a sixth were seen once. Sample: PBMCs. The source of these receptors is a human donor in good health (CMV status not recorded). Some clones in this sample may be carry-over from other donors' samples.

This clonotype showed up just a few times. The chain employs TRBV28 and TRBJ2-7; a weak D match, TRBD1 (6 bases). The CDR3 length is 13 residues. V lost 8 bases and J 1 base, leaving 12 bases between the germline ends. Germline CDR1 is MDHEN and CDR2 is SYDVKM. The CDR3: CASLDSESYEQYF. CDR3 nucleotides: TGTGCCAGCCTGGACAGTGAGTCCTACGAGCAGTACTTC.

This clonotype was detected only a few times. The rearrangement joins TRBV11-3 to TRBJ2-3; no clear D gene. Trimming stripped 6 bases from V and 6 bases from J, with 13 bases between. The germline CDR1 and CDR2 sequences are SGHNT and YENEEA. CDR3 length: 13 amino acids. The CDR3 reads CASSSATWDTQYF. In DNA form, the CDR3 reads TGTGCCAGCAGTTCCGCGACCTGGGATACGCAGTATTTT.

V and J are TRBV11-2 and TRBJ1-2; D gene ambiguous. The CDR3 runs to 14 residues. V dropped 6 bases and J dropped 0 bases, with 11 bases sitting between them. Per germline, CDR1 SGHAT and CDR2 FQNNGV. CDR3: CASSVSASNYGYTF. The CDR3 nucleotides are TGTGCCAGCAGTGTCAGCGCCTCTAACTATGGCTACACCTTC. The full variable domain, in which reference TRBV11-2 and TRBJ1-2 provide the parts outside the CDR3, is EAGVAQSPRYKIIEKRQSVAFWCNPISGHATLYWYQQILGQGPKLLIQFQNNGVVDDSQLPKDRFSAERLKGVDSTLKIQPAKLEDSAVYLCASSVSASNYGYTFGSGTRLTVV.

The chain uses TRBV5-1 and TRBJ2-3; perhaps TRBD2 as D (7 bases). Per the germline V gene, CDR1 is SGHRS and CDR2 is YFSETQ. V was trimmed by 2 bases and J by 0 bases, leaving 10 bases between them. This CDR3 has 15 residues. CDR3 DNA: TGCGCCAGCAGCTTTCGGGGGGCTAGCACAGATACGCAGTATTTT. It yields the protein CASSFRGASTDTQYF. Based on the CDR3 plus reference TRBV5-1 and TRBJ2-3, the full variable domain is KAGVTQTPRYLIKTRGQQVTLSCSPISGHRSVSWYQQTPGQGLQFLFEYFSETQRNKGNFPGRFSGRQFSNSRSEMNVSTLELGDSALYLCASSFRGASTDTQYFGPGTRLTVL.

This rearrangement joins TRBV29-1 to TRBJ2-7; D might be TRBD1 (6 bases). Germline V gene lookup returns CDR1 SQVTM and CDR2 ANQGSEA. The V end was cut by 6 bases, the J end by 4 bases, with 19 bases between. The CDR3 is 14 amino acids. The CDR3 DNA reads TGCAGCGTCGCGGACAGTGGGGGCTTATACGAGCAGTACTTC. Protein product: CSVADSGGLYEQYF.

The chain carries TRBV20-1 and TRBJ2-1; D call uncertain. The CDR3 has 13 residues. Trimming removed 0 bases at V and 5 bases at J, with 8 bases between. From germline, CDR1 is DFQATT and CDR2 SNEGSKA (reference sequence). The CDR3, as DNA: TGCAGTGCTAGAGATCGACAACACAATGAGCAGTTCTTC. Its translation: CSARDRQHNEQFF.

The V gene is TRBV25-1, the J gene TRBJ2-1; D is uncertain. Looked up from germline, CDR1 is MGHDK and CDR2 is SYGVNS. CDR3 length: 12 residues. V was shortened by 4 bases and J by 5 bases, with 6 bases between the two germline ends. The CDR3 DNA sequence: TGTGCCAGCAGTGCCTACGACAATGAGCAGTTCTTC. It specifies CASSAYDNEQFF.

The J gene is TRBJ1-1, the V gene TRBV20-1; a weak D match, TRBD1 (6 bases). The V end lost 0 bases, the J end lost 5 bases, and 13 bases lay between the germline ends. In germline, CDR1 is DFQATT, CDR2 SNEGSKA (reference sequence). The CDR3 spans 14 residues. CDR3 nucleotide sequence: TGCAGTGCTAGAGATGCAGGGGTTAGGACTGAAGCTTTCTTT. Translation gives CSARDAGVRTEAFF.

This clonotype was recorded at least ten times. This rearrangement joins TRBV7-2 to TRBJ2-7; 9 bases are shared with TRBD1. Looked up from germline, CDR1 is SGHTA and CDR2 is FQGNSA. The CDR3 length is 15 residues. J was trimmed by 1 base and V by 5 bases; bases with no gene match: 6. CDR3 bases: TGTGCCAGCAGCCCAGACAGGGGGAATTCCTACGAGCAGTACTTC. Translated: CASSPDRGNSYEQYF.

The chain couples TRBV18 to TRBJ2-7; D may be TRBD1 (6 bases). Trimming took 1 base from V and 7 from J, leaving 8 bases between them. The CDR3 covers 12 residues. Germline V gives CDR1 KGHSH, CDR2 LQKENI. The CDR3 DNA sequence: TGTGCCAGCTCACCACGGCAGGGGGAGCAGTACTTC. Protein: CASSPRQGEQYF.

This clonotype was seen only a few times. This chain joins TRBV4-3 and TRBJ2-7; 7 nucleotides agree with TRBD1. The junction had 7 bases not matched to a gene; V was cut back by 2 bases and J by 0 bases. Germline V gene sequence: CDR1 LGHNA, CDR2 YSLEER. There are 16 residues in the CDR3. CDR3 in amino acids: CASSQNRDRSSYEQYF. CDR3 DNA: TGCGCCAGCAGCCAAAATCGGGACAGAAGCTCCTACGAGCAGTACTTC.